This T cell receptor (beta chain) was found in a study of T cells in Graves' hyperthyroidism and ophthalmopathy. Study-wide background: The authors collected peripheral blood at initial diagnosis, before any treatment.

Exclusion criteria comprised uncontrolled infection, other autoimmune disease, pregnancy or lactation. PBMCs were obtained from about 9 ml fresh peripheral blood. Study results and limitations: The blood repertoire included most of the expanded thyroid clonotypes above 0.001.

There are many counts of this clonotype. Its antigen is currently unknown. Amplification yielded TCR beta CDR3 regions, with RNA transcripts as the source. A first-round RT-PCR of the TCR CDR3 used the HTBI primer set. Using its own MiXCR run on the multiplex PCR reads, TCRdb lists one record per CDR3 protein. The data show around 340,000 distinct CDR3 sequences, roughly 20% seen once. The CDR3 loop spans 14 amino acids. The ends were cut back, 5 bases at V and 0 bases at J, with 10 bases in the middle. The sequenced material came from blood. The chain joins TRBV12-3 or TRBV12-4 to TRBJ1-1; D is perhaps TRBD1 (5 bases). This TCR was recovered from a middle-aged woman with Graves' ophthalmopathy. CDR3 bases: TGTGCCAGCAGTCTGACAGCCCTGAACACTGAAGCTTTCTTT. It translates to CASSLTALNTEAFF.